In this sample, the clone carrying this T cell receptor beta chain turned up once. The antigen is not known. Researchers ran the PCR with 60 Vbeta and 13 Jbeta primers. The repertoire was sequenced with immunoSEQ multiplex PCR; TCRdb's copy has only in-frame clones and lacks some. The data contain 100,000 or so clones, approximately 85% of them singletons. Germline V CDR1 and CDR2: MNHNY, SVGAGI (reference sequence). The germline V and J ends were trimmed by 5 bases and 5 bases, with 6 bases remaining between them. The CDR3 sequence is 12 residues long. This sample was taken from a study of cytomegalovirus exposure and HLA in healthy donors. Study as a whole: From HLA-typed donors, an early data release held roughly 89 million unique TCRs. Study-wide results and caveats: Later work showed greater clonal expansion in HLA-associated TCR beta chains than in equally common others. Presence/absence analyses supposed approximately even sequencing depth among donors.

The sample taken for sequencing was PBMCs. This chain connects TRBV6-6 to TRBJ2-2, with no clear D. This sequence was found in a man aged 30 to 39 in good health and CMV-seronegative. The DNA for the CDR3 is TGTGCCAGCAGTGTGACAACCGGGGAGCTGTTTTTT. Protein product: CASSVTTGELFF.